A single T cell receptor beta chain is shown here with its context. Primers for the PCR totalled 60 Vbeta and 13 Jbeta. Clones were sequenced by immunoSEQ multiplex PCR, and TCRdb holds only the in-frame ones, with some missing. The sample records about 260,000 clones, about 83% being singletons. The entry originates in a study of cytomegalovirus exposure and HLA in healthy donors. The TCR originated in a woman aged 40 to 50 in good health and CMV-seropositive. The sequencing input was PBMCs.

The CDR3 nucleotides read TGTGCCAGCTCACCTGTGGGACTAGCCTCCTACAATGAGCAGTTCTTC. Protein sequence: CASSPVGLASYNEQFF. The chain employs TRBV18 and TRBJ2-1, with 9 bases lining up with TRBD2. Trimming took 3 bases from V and 0 from J; bases not matched to a gene: 3. The CDR3 is 16 residues long. The V gene's germline CDR1 is KGHSH and CDR2 LQKENI.